Listed below are T cell receptor beta chains from one sample, sequenced in a study of blood T cells in healthy people across ages. One entry per CDR3 protein, called by TCRdb with MiXCR from the 5' RACE reads. The repertoire consists of about 1.1 million distinct CDR3 sequences, with roughly two fifths occurring once and the leading ten covering around 13%. The sample was blood. These receptors all stem from a man aged 18 to 35 in good health. The CDR3 runs from the conserved cysteine through the conserved F or W. The D gene is left open where the match is weak. Clone size is given for some rows only: seen once, a few or many times, or a class if the clone is expanded.

j_call,d_call,v_call,clone_size,cdr3_nt,cdr3_aa
TRBJ2-2,TRBD1,TRBV14,.,TGTGCCAGCAGCCTAGGGACAGGGTTTCCCGGGGAGCTGTTTTTT,CASSLGTGFPGELFF
TRBJ1-4,.,TRBV7-3,.,TGTGCCAGCAGCTTAAGCCGTGAGGGGGTGAGGGAAAAACTGTTTTTT,CASSLSREGVREKLFF
TRBJ1-3,.,TRBV7-2,.,TGTGCCAGCAGCTTACAGGGGACGAACTCTGGAAACACCATATATTTT,CASSLQGTNSGNTIYF
TRBJ2-1,.,TRBV20-1,few,TGCAGTGCGAGAGCCATATACAATGAGCAGTTCTTC,CSARAIYNEQFF
TRBJ2-1,.,TRBV4-1,few,TGCGCCAGCAGCCAACCGCGACTCTCCTACAATGAGCAGTTCTTC,CASSQPRLSYNEQFF
TRBJ2-5,TRBD1,TRBV28,few,TGTGCCAGCAGTTTTTACCGGGACAGGGCCTACCAAGAGACCCAGTACTTC,CASSFYRDRAYQETQYF
TRBJ1-2,.,TRBV5-5,.,TGTGCCAGCAGCGCAGCAAGTCGGCAGGGTGCCTATGGCTACACCTTC,CASSAASRQGAYGYTF
TRBJ1-1,TRBD1,TRBV13,few,TGTGCCAGCAGCCCAGGGACAGGGGAGGACACTGAAACTTTCTTT,CASSPGTGEDTETFF
TRBJ1-2,.,TRBV6-5,.,TGTGCCAGCAGTTCGGCCGGCAGGGCGTCAAACTATGGCTACACCTTC,CASSSAGRASNYGYTF
TRBJ1-2,.,TRBV10-2,.,TGCGCCAGCAATATGGGAGATCTGGGCTACACCTTC,CASNMGDLGYTF
TRBJ2-5,TRBD1,TRBV12-3/TRBV12-4,.,TGTACCAGCAGTTTCTCAGGGGGCCGAGAGACCCAGTACTTC,CTSSFSGGRETQYF
TRBJ1-6,TRBD1,TRBV12-3/TRBV12-4,.,TGTGCCAGCAGCGTCCGACAGGGCACTTCACCCCTCCACTTT,CASSVRQGTSPLHF
TRBJ1-3,.,TRBV29-1,.,TGCAGCGCCCTGGGAGGGGTAAGTCCTGGAAACACCATATATTTT,CSALGGVSPGNTIYF
TRBJ1-5,.,TRBV4-1,.,TGCGCCAGCAGCCAAGATCCGGGCGGGGTTCAGCCCCAGCATTTT,CASSQDPGGVQPQHF
TRBJ2-3,.,TRBV7-9,few,TGTGCCAGCAGCCCACCGCTGCGGGGCGATACGCAGTATTTT,CASSPPLRGDTQYF
TRBJ2-6,TRBD1,TRBV5-4,few,TGTGCCAGCAGCTCGTACGACAGGGACCTCTCTGGGGCCAACGTCCTGACTTTC,CASSSYDRDLSGANVLTF
TRBJ1-2,.,TRBV12-3/TRBV12-4,.,TGTGCCAGGGAGTCGGGGAGGCGAATCTATGGCTACACCTTC,CARESGRRIYGYTF
TRBJ2-3,.,TRBV7-2,.,TGTGCCAGCAGCTTAGTGCCCATAGATACGCAGTATTTT,CASSLVPIDTQYF
TRBJ1-6,TRBD1,TRBV5-1,.,TGCGCCAGCAGACAGGGGGCCGGAGATAATTCACCCCTCCACTTT,CASRQGAGDNSPLHF
TRBJ2-7,.,TRBV4-3,.,TGCGCCAGCAGCCCTGCCCGGGGAAACTACGAGCAGTACTTC,CASSPARGNYEQYF
TRBJ1-1,.,TRBV29-1,.,TGCAGCGTTTCCGCCTCAGGAGGCCCTGAAGCTTTCTTT,CSVSASGGPEAFF
TRBJ2-3,.,TRBV7-2,.,TGTGCCGGCAGCTTGACTTCTAGCACAGATACGCAGTATTTT,CAGSLTSSTDTQYF
TRBJ2-1,.,TRBV20-1,.,TGCAGTGCTGTCCCGAAAAGACACTACAATGAGCAGTTCTTC,CSAVPKRHYNEQFF
TRBJ1-1,.,TRBV9,many,TGTGCCAGCAGCGTAGCAGGGGACACTGAAGCTTTCTTT,CASSVAGDTEAFF
TRBJ1-1,.,TRBV10-3,once,TGTGCCATCACCTCCCGGACAGAAGGTTCCACTGAAGCTTTCTTT,CAITSRTEGSTEAFF
TRBJ1-5,.,TRBV6-2/TRBV6-3,.,TGTGCCAGCAGTGACGATTTCAGACAGCCCCAGCATTTT,CASSDDFRQPQHF
TRBJ2-1,TRBD1,TRBV27,.,TGTGCCAGCAGTCAAGGGACAGGGGACAATGAGCAGTTCTTC,CASSQGTGDNEQFF
TRBJ2-2,.,TRBV12-3/TRBV12-4,few,TGTGCCAGCAGGCTAGGGGCCGGGGAGCTGTTTTTT,CASRLGAGELFF
TRBJ2-3,TRBD1,TRBV5-1,.,TGCGCCAGCAGCGTCCGGGACAGGGTAACAGAAACGCAGTATTTT,CASSVRDRVTETQYF
TRBJ2-3,TRBD1,TRBV7-3,many,TGTGCCAGCAGCCCGGGTGGACAGGGAAGAGATACGCAGTATTTT,CASSPGGQGRDTQYF
TRBJ1-3,.,TRBV28,.,TGTGCCAGCAGTGTCCGGAACACTGGAAACACCATATATTTT,CASSVRNTGNTIYF
TRBJ2-2,TRBD1,TRBV4-3,.,TGCGCCAGCAGTGCCCTTACAGGGGCGGGCACCGGGGAGCTGTTTTTT,CASSALTGAGTGELFF
TRBJ1-2,.,TRBV5-1,.,TGCGCCGGCAGCTTGCCGACAACGACCTATGGCTACACCTTC,CAGSLPTTTYGYTF
TRBJ2-7,.,TRBV6-2/TRBV6-3,few,TGTGCCAGCAGAAGTACTTACGAGCAGTACTTC,CASRSTYEQYF
TRBJ2-7,.,TRBV5-5,.,TGTGCCAGCAGCACTCGAAGGTCGGGGGCGACCGAGCAGTACTTC,CASSTRRSGATEQYF
TRBJ2-5,.,TRBV5-6,.,TGTGCCAGCAGTGAAGGGAGGCAAGAGACCCAGTACTTC,CASSEGRQETQYF
TRBJ2-1,.,TRBV6-5,few,TGTGCCAGCAGTCCCGGTGGTCTGCTCAATGAGCAGTTCTTC,CASSPGGLLNEQFF
TRBJ1-4,.,TRBV5-1,.,TGCGCCAGCAGCTTGGGGGACCGTCCAGGCGAAAAACTGTTTTTT,CASSLGDRPGEKLFF
TRBJ1-4,.,TRBV2,.,TGTGCCGGTCGCGGGATTAATGAAAAACTGTTTTTT,CAGRGINEKLFF
TRBJ2-1,.,TRBV7-9,few,TGTGCCAGCAGCTGGACCAATGAGCAGTTCTTC,CASSWTNEQFF
TRBJ1-1,TRBD1,TRBV6-5,.,TGTGCCAGCAGAACCGGGACAGAGTCTGAAGCTTTCTTT,CASRTGTESEAFF
TRBJ1-1,TRBD1,TRBV20-1,.,TGCAGTGCGCGACGGGACAGGGCCAGCAACACTGAATCTTTCTTT,CSARRDRASNTESFF
TRBJ2-5,.,TRBV7-2,.,TGTGCCAGCAGCTTGATTGCTGGCGAACAGACCCAGTACTTC,CASSLIAGEQTQYF
TRBJ1-1,.,TRBV20-1,once,TGCAGTGCTGGCCTAGGTTTGAACACTGAAGCTTTCTTT,CSAGLGLNTEAFF
TRBJ2-6,.,TRBV20-1,.,TGCAGTGCTAGAGAGGGGTCTGGGGCCAACGTCCTGACTTTC,CSAREGSGANVLTF
TRBJ2-4,.,TRBV6-2/TRBV6-3,.,TGTACCAGCAGTTCGGGAAACATTCAGTACTTC,CTSSSGNIQYF
TRBJ1-5,.,TRBV20-1,once,TGCAGTGCTGAAAGGCATACGGGCGGGGGCCGGGGCAATCAGCCCCAGCATTTT,CSAERHTGGGRGNQPQHF